This T cell receptor beta chain derives from a study of blood T cell repertoires in COVID-19. Study-wide background: The samples span acute and convalescent COVID-19 from the United States, Italy and Spain.

Recruitment covered about 26 US areas and drew participants whose ages spanned roughly 18 to 89 years. Exposed participants came across a COVID-19 case within 2 weeks before study entry. Original methodology: Scientists estimated how many nucleated cells there were by amplifying reference gene primers. Repertoires were generated with immunoSEQ multiplex PCR, while TCRdb's copy carries only in-frame clones and drops some. V and J calls and clone size are those listed in that table; D and trimming were worked out from the DNA. Among approximately 300,000 clones, 90% to 95% were seen once, and the ten largest hold less than 4%. This clone came up many times. The same CDR3 is also encoded by other DNA sequences in this sample. The length of the CDR3 is 15 residues. Germline assignment: CDR1 SSHAT and CDR2 FNYEAQ (reference sequence). Trimming removed 5 bases at V and 0 bases at J, with 11 bases between.

Sequencing was performed on PBMCs or T cells enriched from blood (not recorded which). The gene calls are TRBV7-7 and TRBJ2-1; D is possibly TRBD2 (5 bases). The TCR sequence derives from a woman aged 30 to 39 who had been exposed to COVID-19. The DNA of the CDR3 is TGTGCCAGCAGCCTAGGACTGGACTCCTACAATGAGCAGTTCTTC. It encodes CASSLGLDSYNEQFF.